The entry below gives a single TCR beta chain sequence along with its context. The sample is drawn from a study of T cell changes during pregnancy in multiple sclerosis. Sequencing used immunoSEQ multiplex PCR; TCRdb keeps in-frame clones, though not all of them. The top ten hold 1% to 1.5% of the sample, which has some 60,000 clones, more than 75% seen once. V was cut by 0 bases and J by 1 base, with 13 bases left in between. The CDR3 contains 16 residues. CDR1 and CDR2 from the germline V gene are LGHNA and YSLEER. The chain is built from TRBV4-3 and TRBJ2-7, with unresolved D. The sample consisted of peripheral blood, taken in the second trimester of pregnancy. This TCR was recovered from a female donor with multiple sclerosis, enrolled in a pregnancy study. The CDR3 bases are TGCGCCAGCAGCCAAGATCTAAGACGGGTGTCCTACGAGCAGTACTTC. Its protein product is CASSQDLRRVSYEQYF.